The rows below give T cell receptor beta chains drawn from one sample of a study of blood T cell repertoires in COVID-19. The data were produced by immunoSEQ multiplex PCR, yet TCRdb's version contains in-frame clones alone and is incomplete. The sample carries hundreds of thousands of clones, 92% recorded once. Specimen: peripheral blood. The source is a man in his 60s with COVID-19, enrolled during active disease. Both conserved end residues are part of each CDR3. A D gene is named only where the DNA matches it firmly. Rows give clone size only sometimes, using once, few, many, or a class for an expanded clone.

clone_size,d_call,j_call,v_call,cdr3_nt,cdr3_aa
-,-,TRBJ1-2,TRBV20-1,TGCAGCGTTAGGGGGTACACCTTC,CSVRGYTF
-,TRBD2,TRBJ2-3,TRBV5-4,TGTGCCAGCAGCTCTGGGACTAGCGGGGGGGCCCAGACAGATACGCAGTATTTT,CASSSGTSGGAQTDTQYF
-,-,TRBJ2-1,TRBV24-1,TGTGCCACCAGTGATTTGCCCTTCGGCCGGGACAACTCCTACAATGAGCAGTTCTTC,CATSDLPFGRDNSYNEQFF
once,TRBD2,TRBJ2-1,TRBV4-1,TGCGCCAGCAGCCAACGTGGAATTAGCGGGAGGGTATTCTCCTACAATGAGCAGTTCTTC,CASSQRGISGRVFSYNEQFF
once,-,TRBJ1-4,TRBV5-1,TGCGCCAGCAGCTTGGTGCCGGACTATAATGAAAAACTGTTTTTT,CASSLVPDYNEKLFF
-,TRBD2,TRBJ2-7,TRBV2,TGTGCCAGCAGTGAAACTAGCGTGGACTACGAGCAGTACTTC,CASSETSVDYEQYF
-,TRBD1,TRBJ2-7,TRBV19,TGTGCCAGTAGTACCCTGACAGGGCCCTCTTACGAGCAGTACTTC,CASSTLTGPSYEQYF
-,TRBD1,TRBJ1-1,TRBV6-5,TGTGCCAGCAGTATGACAGGGGGACCTGAAGCTTTCTTT,CASSMTGGPEAFF
-,-,TRBJ2-7,TRBV3-1/TRBV3-2,TGTGCCAGCAGCCAAGACGTGTACGAGCAGTACTTC,CASSQDVYEQYF
-,TRBD1,TRBJ1-2,TRBV30,TGTGCCTGGAGACCGGGACAGGGGGTAAGGGGCTACACCTTC,CAWRPGQGVRGYTF
-,-,TRBJ1-4,TRBV18,TGTGCCAGCTCACCCAGGAAGTCAGCAACTAATGAAAAACTGTTTTTT,CASSPRKSATNEKLFF
-,TRBD1,TRBJ1-2,TRBV11-1,TGTGCCAGCAGCCCGAGAACCGGGACAGACTATGGCTACACCTTC,CASSPRTGTDYGYTF
-,-,TRBJ2-3,TRBV11-2,TGTGCCAGCAGCGGGGACAAATCTAGCACAGATACGCAGTATTTT,CASSGDKSSTDTQYF
-,-,TRBJ1-6,TRBV9,TGTGCCAGCAGCGTAGGGGTAGCAAATTCACCCCTCCACTTT,CASSVGVANSPLHF
-,-,TRBJ1-6,TRBV7-2,TGTGCCAGCAGCGGGAGGGGGGCGCAATCACCCCTCCACTTT,CASSGRGAQSPLHF
-,-,TRBJ2-1,TRBV7-3,TGTGCCAGCAGCTTAAGCGCGGACAATGAGCAGTTCTTC,CASSLSADNEQFF
few,TRBD1,TRBJ2-7,TRBV5-4,TGTGCCAGCAGCTTGGACAGGGGGGACTACGAGCAGTACTTC,CASSLDRGDYEQYF
once,TRBD2,TRBJ2-5,TRBV9,TGTGCCAGCAGCGTAGTCCTAGCGGGGGGTCAAGAGACCCAGTACTTC,CASSVVLAGGQETQYF
once,-,TRBJ1-1,TRBV5-6,TGTGCCAGCAGCACGAGGGGGTCCTCCCGCGGCACTGAAGCTTTCTTT,CASSTRGSSRGTEAFF
-,-,TRBJ1-2,TRBV6-1,TGTGCCAGCAGTGAAGTTGGTGCAAGACAGACTAACTATGGCTACACCTTC,CASSEVGARQTNYGYTF
-,TRBD2,TRBJ2-1,TRBV11-3,TGTGCCAGCAGCATTCGGGGGGGCAATGAGCAGTTCTTC,CASSIRGGNEQFF
-,-,TRBJ2-1,TRBV19,TGTGCCAGCAGTTCCGGGCAGGGCTCATACAATGAGCAGTTCTTC,CASSSGQGSYNEQFF
-,TRBD1,TRBJ2-7,TRBV7-8,TGTGCCAGCAGCGGTGACAGGGGGCGCGAGCAGTACTTC,CASSGDRGREQYF
-,-,TRBJ1-2,TRBV18,TGTGCCAGCTCACCTCGGACAGAGAACTATGGCTACACCTTC,CASSPRTENYGYTF
-,-,TRBJ2-1,TRBV2,TGTGCCAGCAGTGGGGAGATTAGCTCCTACAATGAGCAGTTCTTC,CASSGEISSYNEQFF
-,TRBD2,TRBJ2-3,TRBV20-1,TGCAGTGCTAGTTCACTAGCGGGGGGTTCTAGCACAGATACGCAGTATTTT,CSASSLAGGSSTDTQYF
-,-,TRBJ1-1,TRBV2,TGTGCCAGCAGTGAATATGAGGGGGTGAACACTGAAGCTTTCTTT,CASSEYEGVNTEAFF
-,-,TRBJ1-5,TRBV4-1,TGCGCCAGCAGCCAAGAAGCCCCGGTGCAGCCCCAGCATTTT,CASSQEAPVQPQHF
-,TRBD1,TRBJ1-3,TRBV19,TGTGCCAGTAGGTCCGGGACAGGGAATACTGGAAACACCATATATTTT,CASRSGTGNTGNTIYF
-,-,TRBJ1-4,TRBV7-2,TGTGCCAGCAGCTTGGGGGGGGGAACTAATGAAAAACTGTTTTTT,CASSLGGGTNEKLFF
-,-,TRBJ1-3,TRBV19,TGTGCCAGTAGGGAAGCAGGGGCCTCTGGAAACACCATATATTTT,CASREAGASGNTIYF
-,TRBD2,TRBJ2-2,TRBV19,TGTGCCAGTATTAGACTAGCGGGAGGCACCGGGGAGCTGTTTTTT,CASIRLAGGTGELFF
-,TRBD2,TRBJ2-1,TRBV14,TGTGCCAGCAGCCCCCGGACTAGCGGGAAAAACTACAATGAGCAGTTCTTC,CASSPRTSGKNYNEQFF
-,-,TRBJ1-4,TRBV9,TGTGCCAGCAGCGCCCGACCCGCGGGCAGGACTAATGAAAAACTGTTTTTT,CASSARPAGRTNEKLFF
-,TRBD2,TRBJ2-2,TRBV28,TGTGCCAGCAGTAATGCGGGGGCGAACACCGGGGAGCTGTTTTTT,CASSNAGANTGELFF
-,TRBD2,TRBJ2-1,TRBV18,TGTGCCAGCTCACCTGCCAGCGGGAGAGAGAGGGGGCAGTTCTTC,CASSPASGRERGQFF
-,-,TRBJ1-1,TRBV28,TGTGCCAGCAGTTCCACGGGAAAGGGGGGGATGAACACTGAAGCTTTCTTT,CASSSTGKGGMNTEAFF
-,-,TRBJ1-2,TRBV12-3/TRBV12-4,TGTGCCAGCAGTCCCACAGGCTATGGCTACACCTTC,CASSPTGYGYTF
once,-,TRBJ1-3,TRBV12-3/TRBV12-4,TGTGCCAGCAGTATCCTCTCTGGAAACACCATATATTTT,CASSILSGNTIYF
-,TRBD1,TRBJ1-2,TRBV30,TGTGCCTGGAGTTCCACTACGGACAGGGGCCGATATGGCTACACCTTC,CAWSSTTDRGRYGYTF
-,-,TRBJ1-1,TRBV15,TGTGCCACCAGCAGAGGACAGTTAAACACTGAAGCTTTCTTT,CATSRGQLNTEAFF
-,TRBD1,TRBJ2-3,TRBV7-3,TGTGCCAGCAGCTTACAAGGACAGGGGCCGACGGATACGCAGTATTTT,CASSLQGQGPTDTQYF
-,TRBD1,TRBJ1-4,TRBV7-9,TGTGCCAGCAGCTTACTACAGGGGGCAGGTGAAAAACTGTTTTTT,CASSLLQGAGEKLFF
-,-,TRBJ2-7,TRBV9,TGTGCCAGCAGCGTAGGGGAGGTCAGCTACGAGCAGTACTTC,CASSVGEVSYEQYF
-,TRBD1,TRBJ1-5,TRBV5-4,TGTGCCAGCAGCTTGGGAGGGGGCAGCAATCAGCCCCAGCATTTT,CASSLGGGSNQPQHF
-,-,TRBJ2-1,TRBV19,TGTGCCAGTAGTATGAGGGGTAGCGGAGCCTACAATGAGCAGTTCTTC,CASSMRGSGAYNEQFF
-,TRBD2,TRBJ2-5,TRBV3-1/TRBV3-2,TGTGCCAGCAGCCAAGGGGCTCCCGGGACTAGCGGGCCCCCCCAGTACTTC,CASSQGAPGTSGPPQYF
-,-,TRBJ1-2,TRBV9,TGTGCCAGCAGCTCCCAGGTTGGAGGGACCGCAGGCTACACCTTC,CASSSQVGGTAGYTF